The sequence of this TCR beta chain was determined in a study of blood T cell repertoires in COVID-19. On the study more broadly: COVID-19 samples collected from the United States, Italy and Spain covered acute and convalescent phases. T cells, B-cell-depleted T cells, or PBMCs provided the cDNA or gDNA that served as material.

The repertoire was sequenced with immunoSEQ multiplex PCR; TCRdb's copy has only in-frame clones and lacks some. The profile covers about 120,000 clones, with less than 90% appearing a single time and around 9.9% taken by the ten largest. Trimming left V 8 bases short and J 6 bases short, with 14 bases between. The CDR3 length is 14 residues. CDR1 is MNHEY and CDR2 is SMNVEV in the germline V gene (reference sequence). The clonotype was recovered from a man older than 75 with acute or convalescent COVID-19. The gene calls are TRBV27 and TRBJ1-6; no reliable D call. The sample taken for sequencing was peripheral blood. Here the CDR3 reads CASRPAGINSPLHF. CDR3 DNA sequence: TGTGCCAGCCGCCCGGCGGGGATTAATTCACCCCTCCACTTT.